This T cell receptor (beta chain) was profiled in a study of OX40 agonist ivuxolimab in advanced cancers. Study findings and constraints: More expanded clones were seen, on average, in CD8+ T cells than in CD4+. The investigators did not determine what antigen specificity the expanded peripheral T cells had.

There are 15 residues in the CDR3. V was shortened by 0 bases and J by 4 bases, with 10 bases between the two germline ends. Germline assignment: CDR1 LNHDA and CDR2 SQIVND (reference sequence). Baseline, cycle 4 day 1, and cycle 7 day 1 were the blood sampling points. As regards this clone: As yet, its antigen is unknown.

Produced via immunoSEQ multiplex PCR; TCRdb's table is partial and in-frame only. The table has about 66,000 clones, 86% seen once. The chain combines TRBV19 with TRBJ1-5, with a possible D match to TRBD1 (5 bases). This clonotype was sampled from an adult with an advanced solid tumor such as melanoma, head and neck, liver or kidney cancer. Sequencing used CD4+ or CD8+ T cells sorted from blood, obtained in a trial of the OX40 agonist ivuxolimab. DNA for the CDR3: TGTGCCAGTAGTATAGAAAACGGGGGTAATCAGCCCCAGCATTTT. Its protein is CASSIENGGNQPQHF. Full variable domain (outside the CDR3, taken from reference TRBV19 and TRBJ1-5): DGGITQSPKYLFRKEGQNVTLSCEQNLNHDAMYWYRQDPGQGLRLIYYSQIVNDFQKGDIAEGYSVSREKKESFPLTVTSAQKNPTAFYLCASSIENGGNQPQHFGDGTRLSIL.